This T cell receptor (beta chain) was retrieved from a study of CD8+ T cells in alopecia areata. For the study at large: Among treated patients, oral tofacitinib was administered at 5 to 10 mg twice daily. Broader study findings: Besides other cells, scalp samples also yield sequences of resident alphabeta T cells from normal skin. Elevated clonality characterized lesional scalp relative to normal scalp, particularly in alopecia totalis/universalis.

The sorting of PBMCs gave CD4+ and CD8+ T cells. Comments on this clone: Its cognate antigen is unknown.

The ends were cut back, 4 bases at V and 1 base at J, with 14 bases in the middle. CDR1 and CDR2 (germline): SQVTM, ANQGSEA. CDR3 length: 14 residues. Extraction and reverse transcription of RNA yielded cDNA as the sequencing template. Produced via immunoSEQ multiplex PCR; TCRdb's table is partial and in-frame only. The sample contains some 240,000 clones, 50% to 60% of which appear only once. The sample in question was CD4+ T cells sorted from blood, obtained at week 0. This receptor was obtained from a human donor with alopecia areata. The genes are TRBV29-1 and TRBJ2-7, with D possibly being TRBD1 or TRBD2 (6 bases each). The CDR3 region has the DNA TGCAGCGTTGTTAGCGGCGGGACATCCTACGAGCAGTACTTC. Amino acids: CSVVSGGTSYEQYF.